This T cell receptor beta chain appears in the sequencing data of a study of T cell responses to AZD1222 COVID-19 vaccine. Deletions cut 2 bases from V and 4 bases from J, with 12 bases between. The length of the CDR3 is 15 residues. Germline-derived CDR1 and CDR2 are MRHNA and SNTAGT. Data came from immunoSEQ multiplex PCR; TCRdb stores just in-frame clones and leaves some out. This sample has about 120,000 clones, with 70% to 90% found just once. The sequence derives from an adult who received the AZD1222 COVID-19 vaccine. The sequencing here drew on peripheral blood, taken 28 days after the second AZD1222 dose. The chain links TRBV6-4 to TRBJ1-3; D gene unclear. The CDR3 region is CASSDPEGWGNTIYF. CDR3 sequence (DNA): TGTGCCAGCAGTGACCCCGAAGGGTGGGGAAACACCATATATTTT.